The rows below give T cell receptor beta chains drawn from one sample of a study of T cell responses to AZD1222 COVID-19 vaccine. Libraries were prepared by immunoSEQ multiplex PCR; TCRdb keeps only in-frame clonotypes and omits some of them. Of around 99,000 clones listed, 87% are singletons. Sequencing used peripheral blood, obtained 28 days after the second AZD1222 dose. Receptors were obtained from an adult who received the AZD1222 COVID-19 vaccine. The CDR3 runs from the conserved cysteine through the conserved F or W. The D gene is left open where the match is weak. Size tells how often a clone was seen (once, few, many) or the class of an expanded clone, and some rows leave it out.

V gene,J gene,D gene,clone size,CDR3 DNA,CDR3 protein
TRBV5-1,TRBJ1-1,TRBD1,few,TGCGCCAGCAGCTTGGCCGGTAGGACAGGCCTTGGGGGCACTGAAGCTTTCTTT,CASSLAGRTGLGGTEAFF
TRBV5-1,TRBJ2-7,TRBD1,once,TGCGCCAGCAGCTTGGACGGACAGGGGCCCGAGCAGTACTTC,CASSLDGQGPEQYF
TRBV12-3/TRBV12-4,TRBJ2-7,TRBD1,-,TGTGCCAGCAGTCCAGGGACAGGGGAGTACTTC,CASSPGTGEYF
TRBV10-2,TRBJ1-1,TRBD1,-,TGCGCCAGCAGTGGGGACAGCTCTGAAGCTTTCTTT,CASSGDSSEAFF
TRBV4-1,TRBJ1-1,-,-,TGCGCCAGCAGCCAAGATCTGACAGAAAGAGGCACTGAAGCTTTCTTT,CASSQDLTERGTEAFF
TRBV3-1/TRBV3-2,TRBJ1-5,TRBD1,-,TGTGCCAGCAGCCAAGGCGGGGGGGACAGGGGGCTAAGAATAGGGCAGCCCCAGCATTTT,CASSQGGGDRGLRIGQPQHF
TRBV5-5,TRBJ1-5,TRBD1,-,TGTGCCAGCAGCGGGGGACAGGGGGCGGGCAGTCAGCCCCAGCATTTT,CASSGGQGAGSQPQHF
TRBV6-5,TRBJ1-1,-,once,TGTGCCAGCAGGCAAGGGGGGGGTGACACTGAAGCTTTCTTT,CASRQGGGDTEAFF
TRBV5-1,TRBJ2-5,-,-,TGCGCCAGCAGCTTGGGGACGGACCTGGGGGAGACCCAGTACTTC,CASSLGTDLGETQYF
TRBV4-3,TRBJ1-6,TRBD1,-,TGCGCCAGCAAACAAACCCCGGGACAGTATAATTCACCCCTCCACTTT,CASKQTPGQYNSPLHF
TRBV5-4,TRBJ2-2,TRBD1,-,TGTGCCAGCAGCTTGGCAGGGGGCGCGAACACCGGGGAGCTGTTTTTT,CASSLAGGANTGELFF
TRBV9,TRBJ1-1,-,few,TGTGCCAGCAGCCCCGGCGGGGGCACGAACACTGAAGCTTTCTTT,CASSPGGGTNTEAFF
TRBV27,TRBJ1-2,-,-,TGTGCCAGCAGTTCCAATAAGAACGCGAACTATGGCTACACCTTC,CASSSNKNANYGYTF
TRBV2,TRBJ1-3,-,-,TGTGCCAGCAGTGGACACCGGGCCACCCACTCTGGAAACACCATATATTTT,CASSGHRATHSGNTIYF
TRBV27,TRBJ2-1,-,-,TGTGCCAGCAGTTTTAGGGATGAGCAGTTCTTC,CASSFRDEQFF
TRBV6-1,TRBJ1-5,-,-,TGTGCCAGCAGTGAAGTTGAGGGCAATCAGCCCCAGCATTTT,CASSEVEGNQPQHF
TRBV4-3,TRBJ2-1,-,-,TGCGCCAGCAGCCATGCAACGGGTGGCAATGAGCAGTTCTTC,CASSHATGGNEQFF
TRBV6-5,TRBJ2-5,-,-,TGTGCCAGCAGCGGCAGGCTCCAGACCCAGTACTTC,CASSGRLQTQYF
TRBV6-5,TRBJ2-5,-,-,TGTGCCAGCAGTTACACGGGCTACCAAGAGACCCAGTACTTC,CASSYTGYQETQYF
TRBV3-1/TRBV3-2,TRBJ1-5,TRBD1,-,TGTGCCAGCAGCCAAGACCCCGGGACAGGGAGCAATCAGCCCCAGCATTTT,CASSQDPGTGSNQPQHF
TRBV10-3,TRBJ2-2,TRBD2,-,TGTGCCTCCGGCGGGAGGGGCGCCGGCGGGGAGCTGTTTTTT,CASGGRGAGGELFF
TRBV11-2,TRBJ1-1,-,-,TGTGCCAGCAGCTTACGGGGTTGGGCTGAAGCTTTCTTT,CASSLRGWAEAFF
TRBV28,TRBJ2-7,TRBD1,-,TGTGCCAGCAGTACTTCCGGGACAGGGGTTGACGAGCAGTACTTC,CASSTSGTGVDEQYF
TRBV28,TRBJ1-2,-,-,TGTGCCAGCAGTTTATCAGGGTCCTATGGCTACACCTTC,CASSLSGSYGYTF
TRBV7-2,TRBJ2-1,TRBD1,-,TGTGCCAGCAGCCCCGGGACAGGGGTCTTCAATGAGCAGTTCTTC,CASSPGTGVFNEQFF
TRBV6-5,TRBJ2-2,-,-,TGTGCCAGCAGGCGGGAAGGTAACACCGGGGAGCTGTTTTTT,CASRREGNTGELFF
TRBV5-1,TRBJ1-6,TRBD1,few,TGCGCCAGCAGACCGGGACAGATTAATTCACCCCTCCACTTT,CASRPGQINSPLHF
TRBV6-1,TRBJ2-7,-,once,TGTGCCAGCGGAATGGAGCCCTACGAGCAGTACTTC,CASGMEPYEQYF
TRBV30,TRBJ2-2,-,-,TGTGCCTGGAGTGTGGTCACCGGGGAGCTGTTTTTT,CAWSVVTGELFF
TRBV5-5,TRBJ2-1,-,-,TGTGCCAGCACCCCGAGCGGCAGCTCCTACAATGAGCAGTTCTTC,CASTPSGSSYNEQFF
TRBV29-1,TRBJ1-2,-,-,TGCAGCGTTGAGCCGGGGGCGGATGGCTACACCTTC,CSVEPGADGYTF
TRBV6-5,TRBJ1-2,-,-,TGTGCCACATGTCAGGTTTTAGACGGGATCTATGGCTACACCTTC,CATCQVLDGIYGYTF
TRBV7-6,TRBJ1-2,-,once,TGTGCCAGCAGCCAAAGTGGGGTACGGGGCTATGGCTACACCTTC,CASSQSGVRGYGYTF
TRBV29-1,TRBJ1-1,-,-,TGCAGCGTTGAATGGGCTAAGAACACTGAAGCTTTCTTT,CSVEWAKNTEAFF
TRBV12-3/TRBV12-4,TRBJ1-2,TRBD1,few,TGTGCCAGCCGGGACAGGAGAAACTATGGCTACACCTTC,CASRDRRNYGYTF
TRBV3-1/TRBV3-2,TRBJ2-5,TRBD1,-,TGTGCCAGCAGCCAAGGGACAGGGGTTCAAGAGACCCAGTACTTC,CASSQGTGVQETQYF
TRBV5-4,TRBJ1-3,-,-,TGTGCCAGCAGCTCGACCCAGGGTGGTAACACCATATATTTT,CASSSTQGGNTIYF
TRBV14,TRBJ2-3,-,once,TGTGCCAGCGGTCGGGGCGGAACAGATACGCAGTATTTT,CASGRGGTDTQYF
TRBV11-2,TRBJ2-7,TRBD2,few,TGTGCCAGCAGGACCGTGCGGGCCGGGACTAGCGGGGACGAGCAGTACTTC,CASRTVRAGTSGDEQYF
TRBV19,TRBJ2-1,-,-,TGTGCCAGTAGTCCCTGGGACTTCTACAATGAGCAGTTCTTC,CASSPWDFYNEQFF
TRBV5-5,TRBJ1-5,-,-,TGTGCCAGCAGCTGGGACCTTAGCAATCAGCCCCAGCATTTT,CASSWDLSNQPQHF
TRBV29-1,TRBJ2-3,-,-,TGCAGCGTTGTACAGGGGGGGACAGATACGCAGTATTTT,CSVVQGGTDTQYF
TRBV9,TRBJ1-2,TRBD1,-,TGTGCCAGCAGCGGTGCACAGGGGGGGTATGGCTACACCTTC,CASSGAQGGYGYTF
TRBV5-1,TRBJ2-1,TRBD1,-,TGCGCCAGCAGCGGGGGACAGGCTAACAATGAGCAGTTCTTC,CASSGGQANNEQFF
TRBV11-2,TRBJ1-1,-,-,TGTGCCAGCAGCTTAGAATCGAACACTGAAGCTTTCTTT,CASSLESNTEAFF
TRBV28,TRBJ2-5,TRBD2,-,TGTGCCAGCAGCGGGGCTAGCGGGGGCGCAGAGACCCAGTACTTC,CASSGASGGAETQYF
TRBV14,TRBJ2-2,TRBD2,once,TGTGCCAGCAGCCAAGGTTGGGCTAGCGGGGCAACCGGGGAGCTGTTTTTT,CASSQGWASGATGELFF
TRBV5-1,TRBJ1-2,-,-,TGCGCCAGCAGCCGGTCGGGGGTGGAAGGCTACACCTTC,CASSRSGVEGYTF
TRBV7-2,TRBJ1-1,-,-,TGTGCCAGCAGCTCCTTCCGTGGGAACACTGAAGCTTTCTTT,CASSSFRGNTEAFF
TRBV9,TRBJ2-3,-,once,TGTGCCAGCAGCTCCCAAAGAAGCACAGATACGCAGTATTTT,CASSSQRSTDTQYF
TRBV9,TRBJ1-5,-,-,TGTGCCAGCAGCCATGAGAATAGCAATCAGCCCCAGCATTTT,CASSHENSNQPQHF
TRBV9,TRBJ2-2,-,-,TGTGCCAGCAGCTCCCGTAGAGGGCACCTCAACACCGGGGAGCTGTTTTTT,CASSSRRGHLNTGELFF
TRBV27,TRBJ2-7,-,few,TGTGCCAGCATTTCGACCGGGACGGATCCATACGAGCAGTACTTC,CASISTGTDPYEQYF
TRBV7-9,TRBJ1-2,-,-,TGTGCCAGCAGCCGATCGGAAGCGGACTATGGCTACACCTTC,CASSRSEADYGYTF